These 28 T cell receptor beta chains were all obtained from the same sample, sequenced in a study of CD8 T cells in ankylosing spondylitis. Study-wide points: There was a TCR beta motif, made of several highly homologous variants, that appeared characteristic of ankylosing spondylitis blood.

TCRdb called the 5' RACE reads again in MiXCR, with one record for every CDR3 protein. The sample has about 440,000 distinct CDR3 sequences; over 15% are singletons. These receptors' targets are unknown. The sequencing input was blood, either unsorted or a sorted T cell fraction (not recorded which). The receptor source for this set is a male donor with ankylosing spondylitis.

This clonotype was seen more than once but under ten times. V and J are TRBV19 and TRBJ1-1, with D possibly being TRBD1 (6 bases). The CDR3 totals 13 residues. Germline assignment: CDR1 LNHDA and CDR2 SQIVND (reference sequence). V lost 7 bases to trimming and J lost 0 bases, with 9 bases between them. The CDR3 DNA reads as TGTGCCAGTACGTACAGGGTGAACACTGAAGCTTTCTTT. Its translation is CASTYRVNTEAFF.

This chain connects TRBV24-1 to TRBJ2-3; 8 bases map to TRBD2. Germline trimming cut 4 bases from V and 4 bases from J; bases unmatched to any gene: 9. CDR3 length: 16 amino acids. The germline CDR1 and CDR2 sequences are KGHDR and SFDVKD. CDR3 loop: CATSERRAGEPDTQYF. The CDR3 nucleotides are TGTGCCACCAGTGAAAGGAGAGCGGGAGAGCCAGATACGCAGTATTTT.

The chain is built from TRBV5-5 and TRBJ1-5, with TRBD1 identical over 8 bases. V was clipped by 1 base and J by 2 bases; unmatched bases: 8. Germline assignment: CDR1 SGHKS and CDR2 YYEKEE (reference sequence). This CDR3 contains 17 residues. DNA for the CDR3: TGTGCCAGCAGCTTGCGGGCAGGGGGCTTGGGCAATCAGCCCCAGCATTTT. Its translation: CASSLRAGGLGNQPQHF.

This chain links TRBV5-1 with TRBJ1-4; a weak D match, TRBD1 (5 bases). This CDR3 is 15 amino acids long. Germline V gene data show CDR1 as SGHRS and CDR2 as YFSETQ. V was shortened by 6 bases and J by 5 bases, with 17 bases between the two germline ends. DNA for the CDR3: TGCGCCAGCACCAGGTACACAGGATCCAATGAAAAACTGTTTTTT. Its protein is CASTRYTGSNEKLFF.

The rearrangement links TRBV27 to TRBJ2-2; 13 positions match TRBD2. The junction had 6 bases not matched to a gene; V was cut back by 5 bases and J by 6 bases. Germline-derived CDR1 and CDR2 are MNHEY and SMNVEV (reference sequence). This CDR3 contains 16 residues. The CDR3 coding sequence is TGTGCCAGCAGTGTAACTAGCGGGAGGGTTTCCGGGGAGCTGTTTTTT. Residues: CASSVTSGRVSGELFF.

This clonotype was counted a few times. This chain joins TRBV12-3 or TRBV12-4 and TRBJ1-5, with D uncertain. V lost 3 bases to trimming and J lost 3 bases, with 9 bases between them. This CDR3 region has 14 residues. CDR3 loop: CASSLGSTNQPQHF. The DNA of the CDR3 is TGTGCCAGCAGTTTGGGCAGCACCAATCAGCCCCAGCATTTT.

A word on this clonotype: Relative to the germline gene, one junction end is altered; a read error may explain this. The gene calls are TRBV12-3 or TRBV12-4 and TRBJ2-2; 14 bases are a match to TRBD2. The CDR3 contains 17 residues. DNA for the CDR3: TGTGCCTGCAGCTCGCGACTAGCGGGGGGGTCCGTCGGGGAGCTGTTTTTT. Encoded protein: CACSSRLAGGSVGELFF.

CDR3 region: CASSLDIRSGRQNYNEQFF. CDR3 nucleotides: TGTGCCAGCAGCTTAGACATCCGGAGCGGGAGACAAAACTACAATGAGCAGTTCTTC. The chain uses TRBV7-8 and TRBJ2-1, with 8 bases that match TRBD2. Germline CDR1 SGHVS, CDR2 FQNEAQ. CDR3 length equals 19 residues. With V trimmed by 1 base and J by 3 bases, 14 bases remained unmatched.

This rearrangement joins TRBV12-3 or TRBV12-4 to TRBJ2-1; 7 nucleotides agree with TRBD2. This CDR3 is 17 amino acids long. V trimming: 7 bases; J trimming: 0 bases; junction bases outside the gene matches: 12. As DNA, the CDR3 is TGTGCCAGCACCCTAACAGCGGGAACAGACTCCTACAATGAGCAGTTCTTC. It specifies CASTLTAGTDSYNEQFF.

In this sample, this clonotype turned up many times. This chain uses TRBV20-1 with TRBJ2-3; D is ambiguous. The ends were cut back, 6 bases at V and 4 bases at J, with 8 bases in the middle. Germline V gene sequence: CDR1 DFQATT, CDR2 SNEGSKA (reference sequence). There are 11 residues in the CDR3. The CDR3 sequence: CSALDADTQYF. In DNA form, the CDR3 reads TGCAGTGCCCTGGACGCAGATACGCAGTATTTT.

The genes are TRBV6-2 or TRBV6-3 and TRBJ2-2, with TRBD2 as a possible D gene (5 bases). Between the trimmed V and J ends, which lost 2 bases and 4 bases, there was a span of 8 bases. The CDR3 is 14 amino acids. Per germline, CDR1 MNHEY and CDR2 SVGEGT. The CDR3 is CASSYGRVTGELFF. The CDR3 coding sequence is TGTGCCAGCAGTTACGGGAGAGTCACCGGGGAGCTGTTTTTT.

DNA for the CDR3: TGTGCCAGCAGAGGAGGGACGGACACTGAAGCTTTCTTT. Translated: CASRGGTDTEAFF. V and J are TRBV12-3 or TRBV12-4 and TRBJ1-1, with a weak D call TRBD1 (5 bases). The CDR3 has 13 residues. Trimming removed 6 bases from V and 3 bases from J, with 11 bases in between.

This clonotype was recorded many times. This rearrangement joins TRBV3-1 to TRBJ2-3; 13 bases are shared with TRBD2. The V and J ends lost 4 bases and 6 bases, in that order; junction bases with no gene match: 4. Germline CDR1 is LGHDT and CDR2 is YNNKEL (reference sequence). The CDR3 sequence is 15 residues long. DNA for the CDR3: TGTGCCAGCAGCCCCGGACTAGCGGGGGTGGATACGCAGTATTTT. Protein: CASSPGLAGVDTQYF.

V usage is TRBV2 and J usage is TRBJ2-4; D gene ambiguous. This CDR3 is built from 15 residues. Germline CDR1 is SNHLY and CDR2 is FYNNEI. The V end lost 1 base, the J end lost 0 bases, and 7 bases lay between the germline ends. CDR3 in DNA: TGTGCCAGCAGTGAAGGGCAGGTAGCCAAAAACATTCAGTACTTC. This gives the protein CASSEGQVAKNIQYF.

The chain uses TRBV7-9 and TRBJ1-1, with D possibly TRBD1 on 5 matching bases. Germline V gene data show CDR1 as SEHNR and CDR2 as FQNEAQ (reference sequence). V lost 6 bases to trimming and J lost 0 bases, with 14 bases between them. The CDR3 totals 15 residues. The CDR3 region is CASRAGNSMNTEAFF. The CDR3 DNA reads TGTGCCAGCAGGGCAGGGAATTCCATGAACACTGAAGCTTTCTTT.

This clonotype was counted a few times. This chain links TRBV7-2 with TRBJ2-1; 7 bases map to TRBD2. The CDR3 is 16 residues long. Germline lookup yields CDR1 SGHTA and CDR2 FQGNSA. The junction had 9 bases not matched to a gene; V was cut back by 5 bases and J by 2 bases. The CDR3 sequence is CASSPKGGSPYNEQFF. The CDR3, as DNA: TGTGCCAGCAGCCCGAAGGGCGGGAGCCCCTACAATGAGCAGTTCTTC.

This clonotype has more than one count but fewer than ten. The chain employs TRBV27 and TRBJ2-6, with D possibly TRBD2 on 5 matching bases. CDR3 size: 19 residues. Germline V CDR1 and CDR2: MNHEY, SMNVEV (reference sequence). V gave up 0 bases and J gave up 0 bases, with 15 bases separating them. CDR3 DNA: TGTGCCAGCAGTTTATCGTACCCGGGAAAAAGCTCTGGGGCCAACGTCCTGACTTTC. This translates into CASSLSYPGKSSGANVLTF. The entire variable domain, with the rest obtained from reference TRBV27 and TRBJ2-6, is as follows: EAQVTQNPRYLITVTGKKLTVTCSQNMNHEYMSWYRQDPGLGLRQIYYSMNVEVTDKGDVPEGYKVSRKEKRNFPLILESPSPNQTSLYFCASSLSYPGKSSGANVLTFGAGSRLTVL.

This clonotype was counted a single time. The rearrangement links TRBV20-1 to TRBJ1-2; unclear D gene. The CDR3 is 13 residues long. Germline-derived CDR1 and CDR2 are DFQATT and SNEGSKA (reference sequence). The V and J ends lost 2 bases and 8 bases respectively, with 15 bases between them. The CDR3 protein is CSARNPGGGGYTF. The DNA for the CDR3 is TGCAGTGCTAGAAACCCGGGAGGCGGAGGCTACACCTTC.

This clonotype was seen only a few times. The chain combines TRBV4-1 with TRBJ2-7; 7 bases map to TRBD1. V was clipped by 3 bases and J by 3 bases; unmatched bases: 8. This CDR3 contains 15 residues. Germline CDR1 reads MGHRA; CDR2 reads YSYEKL. In DNA, the CDR3 is TGCGCCAGCAGCCAGCCGGGACAGTCATTCTACGAGCAGTACTTC. Translating it yields CASSQPGQSFYEQYF.

J is TRBJ2-7 and V is TRBV6-1; TRBD1 aligns across 8 bases. This CDR3 has 15 residues. Trimming removed 8 bases from V and 7 bases from J; junction bases left unmatched: 16. From germline, CDR1 is MNHNS and CDR2 SASEGT. The CDR3 region has the DNA TGTGCCAGCCTAGAAGGGGGGACAGGCGCGTGGGAGCAGTACTTC. This gives the protein CASLEGGTGAWEQYF.

The J gene is TRBJ2-3, the V gene TRBV2; D not certain. The CDR3 contains 14 residues. V was clipped by 6 bases and J by 1 base, with 11 bases between them. CDR1 is SNHLY and CDR2 is FYNNEI in the germline V gene. The CDR3 is CASSPLMRTDTQYF. The CDR3, as DNA: TGTGCCAGCAGCCCCCTCATGCGCACAGATACGCAGTATTTT.

This rearrangement joins TRBV12-3 or TRBV12-4 to TRBJ2-1; D is possibly TRBD1 (6 bases). V lost 7 bases and J 5 bases, leaving 18 bases between the germline ends. The CDR3 is 15 residues long. CDR3 sequence reads: CASILPDSKNNEQFF. DNA of the CDR3: TGTGCCAGCATCCTCCCGGACAGTAAAAACAATGAGCAGTTCTTC.

This clonotype was picked up one time. The J gene is TRBJ1-4, the V gene TRBV10-3, with D possibly TRBD1 on 5 matching bases. This CDR3 region has 14 residues. Trimming shortened V by 0 bases and J by 6 bases, and 8 bases separated the two germline ends. Germline CDR1 reads ENHRY; CDR2 reads SYGVKD. The CDR3: CAISESRGDEKLFF. The DNA of the CDR3 is TGTGCCATCAGTGAGTCGCGGGGGGATGAAAAACTGTTTTTT.

J is TRBJ1-4 and V is TRBV19, with D unclear. Germline assignment: CDR1 LNHDA and CDR2 SQIVND (reference sequence). The ends were cut back, 5 bases at V and 0 bases at J, with 16 bases in the middle. The CDR3 runs 17 residues. For the CDR3, the DNA is TGTGCCAGTAGTCCGAGTGGTCCCCCACCAACTAATGAAAAACTGTTTTTT. It specifies CASSPSGPPPTNEKLFF.

The genes are TRBV29-1 and TRBJ2-1; D uncertain. Germline CDR1 is SQVTM and CDR2 is ANQGSEA. The CDR3 length is 14 residues. Trimming took off 3 bases at V and 8 bases at J, with 17 bases between the two ends. The CDR3 is CSVDGSVGLDEQFF. The CDR3 nucleotides are TGCAGCGTTGATGGGTCAGTAGGTCTCGATGAGCAGTTCTTC.

The chain combines TRBV29-1 with TRBJ1-2; D uncertain. V lost 1 base and J lost 0, with 6 bases in between. Germline V CDR1 and CDR2: SQVTM, ANQGSEA. The CDR3 contains 13 residues. In DNA, the CDR3 is TGCAGCGTTGAAGGCAGGACTAACTATGGCTACACCTTC. Protein: CSVEGRTNYGYTF.

The chain couples TRBV4-1 to TRBJ1-1; 10 nucleotides line up with TRBD1. The CDR3 extends over 16 amino acids. The V segment lost 1 base and the J segment 4 bases; nucleotides outside the gene matches: 6. In germline, CDR1 is MGHRA, CDR2 YSYEKL. The CDR3 DNA sequence: TGCGCCAGCAGCCAAGTCGGGACAGGGGACGGCACTGAAGCTTTCTTT. It yields the protein CASSQVGTGDGTEAFF.

This chain links TRBV20-1 with TRBJ2-5; 10 nucleotides align to TRBD2. Germline V gives CDR1 DFQATT, CDR2 SNEGSKA (reference sequence). The CDR3 is made up of 15 amino acids. The J segment lost 7 bases and the V segment lost 0 bases, leaving 8 bases of the junction unmatched. CDR3 sequence reads: CSARDTAGGRGTQYF. The DNA of the CDR3 is TGCAGTGCTAGAGATACAGCGGGGGGGCGAGGGACCCAGTACTTC.